These 2 T cell receptor beta chains came from one sample sequenced in a study of type 1 regulatory T cells (dated by TCRdb to 2020 to 2023). Sequencing used an Illumina MiSeq. TCRdb trimmed public reads at Q25 via fastp, called clones via MiXCR and kept in-frame beta chains. Rows merge per CDR3 protein into single entries with the most common DNA and genes. This sample holds roughly 60,000 distinct CDR3 sequences; over 50% were observed only once. The ten largest make up less than 2% of the sample. No cognate antigen is known for these TCRs. Sequencing was performed on cultured non-Tr1 T cells, either the whole culture or a sorted T cell fraction (not recorded which). The meaning of the sample's cell subset or site label: non-Tr1 population from the T-allo10 product. These receptors were obtained from a human donor in good health.

In its sample, this clonotype was seen once. The V gene is TRBV7-2, the J gene TRBJ2-7, with 12 bases aligning to TRBD2. This CDR3 has 14 residues. Germline CDR1 and CDR2: SGHTA and FQGNSA. V was clipped by 7 bases and J by 7 bases; unmatched bases: 8. CDR3 DNA: TGTGCCAGCATCCCTAGCGGGAGGGAAACGGAGCAGTACTTC. Its translation is CASIPSGRETEQYF.

The gene calls are TRBV2 and TRBJ2-1, with 7 positions matching TRBD1. CDR3 size: 14 residues. Germline lookup yields CDR1 SNHLY and CDR2 FYNNEI. Losses at the gene ends were 6 bases for V and 8 bases for J; bases not matched to a gene: 10. CDR3 in amino acids: CASSERQGWDEQFF. The CDR3 nucleotides are TGTGCCAGCAGCGAAAGACAGGGTTGGGATGAGCAGTTCTTC.